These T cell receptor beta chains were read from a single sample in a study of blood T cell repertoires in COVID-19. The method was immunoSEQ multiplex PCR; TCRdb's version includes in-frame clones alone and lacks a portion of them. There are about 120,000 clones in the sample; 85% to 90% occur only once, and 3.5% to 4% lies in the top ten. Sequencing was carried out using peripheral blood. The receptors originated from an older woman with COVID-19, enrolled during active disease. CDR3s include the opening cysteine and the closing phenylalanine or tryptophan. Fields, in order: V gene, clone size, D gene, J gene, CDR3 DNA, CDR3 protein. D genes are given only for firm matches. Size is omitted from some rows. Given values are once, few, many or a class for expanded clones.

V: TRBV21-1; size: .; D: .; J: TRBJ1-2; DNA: TGTGCCAGCAGCAACCTCACAGGCCCACCCATCTATGGCTACACCTTC; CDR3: CASSNLTGPPIYGYTF
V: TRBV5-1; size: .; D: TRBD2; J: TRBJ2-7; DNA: TGCGCCAGCAGGACCGGGACTAGCGGGTCCTACGAGCAGTACTTC; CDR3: CASRTGTSGSYEQYF
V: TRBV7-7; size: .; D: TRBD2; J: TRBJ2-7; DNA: TGTGCCAGCAGCCCCCGGACTAGCGGGGGGGCCCGGGAGCAGTACTTC; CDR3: CASSPRTSGGAREQYF
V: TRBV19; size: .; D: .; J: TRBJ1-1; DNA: TGTGCCAGTAGTCAGGGTTGGAACACTGAAGCTTTCTTT; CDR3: CASSQGWNTEAFF
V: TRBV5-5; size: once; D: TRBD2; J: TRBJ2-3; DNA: TGTGCCAGCAGCTTGCGAGCGGGGGGTTATGATACGCAGTATTTT; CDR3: CASSLRAGGYDTQYF
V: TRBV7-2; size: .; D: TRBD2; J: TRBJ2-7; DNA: TGTGCCAGCAGCTTAGATGGGCTAGCGGGTCGCGAGCAGTACTTC; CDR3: CASSLDGLAGREQYF
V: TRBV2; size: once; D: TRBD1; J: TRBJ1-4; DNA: TGTGCCAGCAGTCTTCGGACAGGGCGGTATGAAAAACTGTTTTTT; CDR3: CASSLRTGRYEKLFF
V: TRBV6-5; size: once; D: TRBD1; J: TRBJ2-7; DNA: TGTGCCAGCAGGGAGAGACAGGGACCAACCTACGAGCAGTACTTC; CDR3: CASRERQGPTYEQYF
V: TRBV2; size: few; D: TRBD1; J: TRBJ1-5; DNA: TGTGCCAGCACCCTGACCGGACAGGGGGGTCAGCCCCAGCATTTT; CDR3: CASTLTGQGGQPQHF
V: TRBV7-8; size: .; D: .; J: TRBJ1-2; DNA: TGTGCCAGCAGCTTAAAGCGAAGAGGGCAGGGCTACACCTTC; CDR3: CASSLKRRGQGYTF
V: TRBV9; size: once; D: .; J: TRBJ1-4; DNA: TGTGCCAGCAGCGTAGGACAGCTTAATGAAAAACTGTTTTTT; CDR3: CASSVGQLNEKLFF
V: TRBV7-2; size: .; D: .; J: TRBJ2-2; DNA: TGTGCCAGCAGCTTACAGGGAATTAACACCGGGGAGCTGTTTTTT; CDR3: CASSLQGINTGELFF
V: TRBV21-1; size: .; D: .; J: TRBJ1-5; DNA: TGTGCCAGCAGCCGACGACAGGGGGTCGGACAGCCCCAGCATTTT; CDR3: CASSRRQGVGQPQHF
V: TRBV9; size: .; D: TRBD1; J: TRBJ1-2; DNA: TGTGCCAGCAGCTCGGGACAGGGGGCCATCTACACCTTC; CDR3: CASSSGQGAIYTF